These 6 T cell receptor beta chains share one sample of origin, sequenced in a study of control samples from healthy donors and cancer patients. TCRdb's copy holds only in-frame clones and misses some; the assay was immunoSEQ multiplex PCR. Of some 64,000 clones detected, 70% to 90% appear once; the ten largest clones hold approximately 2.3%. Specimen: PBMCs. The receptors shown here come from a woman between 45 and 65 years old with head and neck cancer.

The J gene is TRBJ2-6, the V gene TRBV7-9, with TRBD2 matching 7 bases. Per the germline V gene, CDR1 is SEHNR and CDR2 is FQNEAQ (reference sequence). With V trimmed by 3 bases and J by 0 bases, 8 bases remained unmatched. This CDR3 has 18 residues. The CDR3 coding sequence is TGTGCCAGCAGCTTTCGGGGGAGGGCTTACTCTGGGGCCAACGTCCTGACTTTC. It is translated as CASSFRGRAYSGANVLTF.

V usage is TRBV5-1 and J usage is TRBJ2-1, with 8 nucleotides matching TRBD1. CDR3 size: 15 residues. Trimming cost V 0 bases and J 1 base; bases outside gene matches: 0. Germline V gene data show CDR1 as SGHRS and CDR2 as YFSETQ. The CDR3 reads CASSLGTGSYNEQFF. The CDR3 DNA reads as TGCGCCAGCAGCTTGGGGACAGGGTCCTACAATGAGCAGTTCTTC.

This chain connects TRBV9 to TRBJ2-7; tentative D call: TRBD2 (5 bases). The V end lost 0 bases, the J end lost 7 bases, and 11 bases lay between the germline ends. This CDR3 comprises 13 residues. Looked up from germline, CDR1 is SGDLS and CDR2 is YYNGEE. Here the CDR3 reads CASSVGYPGEQYF. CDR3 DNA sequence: TGTGCCAGCAGCGTAGGGTACCCGGGGGAGCAGTACTTC.

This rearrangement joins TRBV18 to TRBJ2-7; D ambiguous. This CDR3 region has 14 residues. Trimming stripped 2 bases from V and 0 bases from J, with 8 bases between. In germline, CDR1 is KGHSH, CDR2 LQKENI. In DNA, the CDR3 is TGTGCCAGCTCACCAGAGGCAAGCTCCTACGAGCAGTACTTC. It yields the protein CASSPEASSYEQYF.

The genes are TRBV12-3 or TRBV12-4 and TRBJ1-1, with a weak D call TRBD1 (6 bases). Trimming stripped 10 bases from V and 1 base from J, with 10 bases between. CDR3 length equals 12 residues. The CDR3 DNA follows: TGTGCCATCCGAGGGGGGAACACTGAAGCTTTCTTT. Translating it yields CAIRGGNTEAFF.

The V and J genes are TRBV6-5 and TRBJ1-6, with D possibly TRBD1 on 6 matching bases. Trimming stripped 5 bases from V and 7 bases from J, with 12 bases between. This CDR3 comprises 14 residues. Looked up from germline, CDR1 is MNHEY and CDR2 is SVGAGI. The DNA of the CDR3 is TGTGCCAGCAGTCCCAGGGGTGGGAATTCACCCCTCCACTTT. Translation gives CASSPRGGNSPLHF.